The entry below gives a single T cell receptor (beta chain) sequence along with its context. The target antigen is unknown. TCRdb's copy holds only in-frame clones and misses some; the assay was immunoSEQ multiplex PCR. The sample lists around 190,000 clones, about 82% occurring once. This entry belongs to a study of cytomegalovirus exposure and HLA in healthy donors. The J segment lost 1 base and the V segment lost 6 bases, leaving 7 bases of the junction unmatched. The CDR3 consists of 17 residues. Germline lookup yields CDR1 SNHLY and CDR2 FYNNEI. General study points: Reports described diagnosis of cytomegalovirus status by the classifier as highly specific and sensitive. According to a subsequent analysis, TCR clusters from the first cohort were inclined to appear together in the 110 or so validation repertoires.

The source of this sequence is a woman aged 18-29 years in good health and CMV-seronegative. The specimen sequenced was PBMCs. The chain uses TRBV2 and TRBJ2-5, with 14 positions matching TRBD2. The CDR3 reads CASRRWTSGGTQETQYF. The CDR3 DNA reads TGTGCCAGCAGGCGATGGACTAGCGGGGGGACCCAAGAGACCCAGTACTTC. Full variable domain (missing parts from reference TRBV2 and TRBJ2-5): EPEVTQTPSHQVTQMGQEVILRCVPISNHLYFYWYRQILGQKVEFLVSFYNNEISEKSEIFDDQFSVERPDGSNFTLKIRSTKLEDSAMYFCASRRWTSGGTQETQYFGPGTRLLVL.